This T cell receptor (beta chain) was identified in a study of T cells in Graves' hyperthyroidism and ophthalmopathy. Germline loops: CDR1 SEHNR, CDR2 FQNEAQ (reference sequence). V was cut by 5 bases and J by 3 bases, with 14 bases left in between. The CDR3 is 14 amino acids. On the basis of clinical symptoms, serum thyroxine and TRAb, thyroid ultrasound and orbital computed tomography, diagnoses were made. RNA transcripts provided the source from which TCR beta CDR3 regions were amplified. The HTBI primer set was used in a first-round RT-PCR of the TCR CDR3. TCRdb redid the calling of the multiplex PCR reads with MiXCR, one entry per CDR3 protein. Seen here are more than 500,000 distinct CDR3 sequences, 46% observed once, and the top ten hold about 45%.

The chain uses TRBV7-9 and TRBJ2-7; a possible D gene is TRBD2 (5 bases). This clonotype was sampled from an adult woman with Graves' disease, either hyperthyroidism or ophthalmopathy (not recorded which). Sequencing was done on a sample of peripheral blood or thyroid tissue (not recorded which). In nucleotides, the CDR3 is TGTGCCAGCAGCGCCCAACGGGGAGTCTACGAGCAGTACTTC. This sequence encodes CASSAQRGVYEQYF.